This T cell receptor (beta chain) was sequenced during a study of blood T cell repertoires in COVID-19. About the study: The United States, Italy and Spain supplied acute and convalescent COVID-19 samples.

Germline CDR1 and CDR2: MNHEY and SMNVEV (reference sequence). The CDR3 has 16 residues. Trimming took 2 bases from V and 2 from J; bases not matched to a gene: 8. Per the original methods: By means of reference gene primer amplification, nucleated cell counts were estimated. Generated by immunoSEQ multiplex PCR, the TCRdb table keeps only in-frame clones and is missing some. V and J calls and clone size are given by that table; D and trimming were obtained from the DNA. The sample lists around 230,000 clones; over 80% were seen once. The source material was peripheral blood. The J gene is TRBJ2-5, the V gene TRBV27; TRBD2 matches 7 bases. This clonotype was obtained from a man aged 35 to 55 with acute or convalescent COVID-19. The CDR3 spells CASSLVGTTLQETQYF. The DNA for the CDR3 is TGTGCCAGCAGTTTAGTCGGGACTACACTTCAAGAGACCCAGTACTTC.